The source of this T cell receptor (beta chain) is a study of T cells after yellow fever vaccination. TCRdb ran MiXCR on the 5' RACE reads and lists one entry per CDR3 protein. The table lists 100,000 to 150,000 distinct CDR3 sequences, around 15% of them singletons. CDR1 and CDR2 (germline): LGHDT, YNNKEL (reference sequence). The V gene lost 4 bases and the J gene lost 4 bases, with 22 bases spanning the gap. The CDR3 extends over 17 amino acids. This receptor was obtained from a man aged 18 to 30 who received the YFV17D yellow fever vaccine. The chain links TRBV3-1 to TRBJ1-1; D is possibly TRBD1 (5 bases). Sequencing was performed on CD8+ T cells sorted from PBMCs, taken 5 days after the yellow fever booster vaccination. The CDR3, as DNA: TGTGCCAGCAGCCCTCTGGGACGGGGAGTATTCGTCACTGAAGCTTTCTTT. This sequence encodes CASSPLGRGVFVTEAFF.